This T cell receptor (beta chain) was identified during a study of shared clonotypes between healthy human individuals. Study outcomes and limitations: Generally, estimated richness proved larger in naive subsets than it did in memory subsets. Exclusively blood specimens were collected; tissue repertoires likely differ.

On this clone itself: Its antigen is unknown.

With 0 bases removed from V and 4 bases from J, the gap between germline ends came to 8 bases. Germline-derived CDR1 and CDR2 are SGHRS and YFSETQ. The CDR3 runs to 13 residues. Data came from immunoSEQ multiplex PCR; TCRdb stores just in-frame clones and leaves some out. The table lists some 320,000 clones, roughly 91% of them singletons. All donors qualified as healthy HIV-negative adults and had experienced no recent acute infections or vaccinations. Sequencing was done on a sample of memory CD8+ T cells sorted from blood. Subset indicated: CD45RO+ cells pooled with CCR7-negative TemRA cells. This TCR came from a man aged 18 to 30 in good health. The rearrangement joins TRBV5-1 to TRBJ2-7; D ambiguous. The CDR3, as DNA: TGCGCCAGCAGCTTGGCTGACCATTACGAGCAGTACTTC. This encodes CASSLADHYEQYF.